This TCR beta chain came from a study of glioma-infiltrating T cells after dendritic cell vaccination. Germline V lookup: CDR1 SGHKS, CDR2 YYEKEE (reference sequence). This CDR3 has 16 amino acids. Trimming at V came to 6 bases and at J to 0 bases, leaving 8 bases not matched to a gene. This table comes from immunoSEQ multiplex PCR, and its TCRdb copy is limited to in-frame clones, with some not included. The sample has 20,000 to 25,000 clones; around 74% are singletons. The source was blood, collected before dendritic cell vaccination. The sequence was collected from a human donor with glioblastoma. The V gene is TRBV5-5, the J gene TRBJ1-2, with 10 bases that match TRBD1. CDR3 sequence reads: CASIMDRGIANYGYTF. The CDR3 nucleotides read TGTGCCAGCATCATGGACAGGGGGATAGCTAACTATGGCTACACCTTC.